The rows below give T cell receptor beta chains drawn from one sample of a study of blood T cells in healthy people across ages. TCRdb reanalysed the 5' RACE reads using MiXCR and keeps one entry per CDR3 protein. The sample lists 590,000 or so distinct CDR3 sequences, under 30% occurring once. Sequenced sample: blood. These receptors all come from a woman older than 75 in good health. CDR3s include the opening cysteine and the closing phenylalanine or tryptophan. A D gene is named only where the DNA matches it firmly. A row's size may be missing; if present it is once, few, many or a size class.

v_call	clone_size	j_call	d_call	cdr3_nt	cdr3_aa
TRBV6-6	many	TRBJ2-1	-	TGTGCCAGCAGTCCACAAGCCAATGAGCAGTTCTTC	CASSPQANEQFF
TRBV4-1	many	TRBJ2-5	-	TGCGCCAGCAGCCAAGATTGGAGTAGAGAGACCCAGTACTTC	CASSQDWSRETQYF
TRBV28	few	TRBJ2-3	TRBD2	TGTGCCAGCAGGATCACTAGCGGGGGGAGGGTAGATACGCAGTATTTT	CASRITSGGRVDTQYF
TRBV5-1	-	TRBJ1-2	-	TGCGCCAGCAGCTTGGACCAACCCCGACGGGGGGGTGGCTACACCTTC	CASSLDQPRRGGGYTF
TRBV5-1	many	TRBJ2-7	TRBD1	TGCGCCAGCAGCAGACAGGGTACCCACGAGCAGTACTTC	CASSRQGTHEQYF
TRBV5-1	many	TRBJ1-1	-	TGCGCCAGCAGCTTGGTAGGGGACCGGGAAGCTTTCTTT	CASSLVGDREAFF
TRBV21-1	few	TRBJ1-4	-	TGTGCCAGCAGCCCCCGACAGGGGGCTGGTGAAAAACTGTTTTTT	CASSPRQGAGEKLFF
TRBV10-3	many	TRBJ2-1	-	TGTGCCATCAGTGAGCTACCCCCCTACAATGAGCAGTTCTTC	CAISELPPYNEQFF
TRBV20-1	many	TRBJ2-3	-	TGCAGTGCCCCTTCGGCACCTAGGGCAGATACGCAGTATTTT	CSAPSAPRADTQYF
TRBV18	few	TRBJ1-1	-	TGTGCCAGCTCACCACATTCCGTGGGCCAAAACACTGAAGCTTTCTTT	CASSPHSVGQNTEAFF
TRBV20-1	many	TRBJ2-1	-	TGCAGTGCCGAAAGGACTATTGGGGACAATGAGCAGTTCTTC	CSAERTIGDNEQFF
TRBV6-1	many	TRBJ2-5	-	TGTGCCAGCAGTGAACTCGATTTGAAGACCCAGTACTTC	CASSELDLKTQYF
TRBV5-1	many	TRBJ2-3	TRBD2	TGCGCCAGCAGCTTGGAGCCTAGCGGGGGGGCGAGCGCAGATACGCAGTATTTT	CASSLEPSGGASADTQYF
TRBV7-9	many	TRBJ2-1	TRBD1	TGTGCCAGCAGGATAGACAGGGAAGGTGGTAATGAGCAGTTCTTC	CASRIDREGGNEQFF
TRBV28	few	TRBJ2-1	-	TGTGCCAGCAGGTTGGGGGGGGCAAGGTACAATGAGCAGTTCTTC	CASRLGGARYNEQFF
TRBV20-1	-	TRBJ1-4	TRBD1	TGCAGTGCTAGTCTGCCGGGACAGTCTGAAAAACTGTTTTTT	CSASLPGQSEKLFF
TRBV7-9	-	TRBJ2-1	-	TGTGCCAGCAGCATTGTAGGGGGGGGGCTGGATGAGCAGTTTTTC	CASSIVGGGLDEQFF
TRBV20-1	many	TRBJ1-2	TRBD1	TGCAGTGCTAGAGAACAGGGGCGCCGAAATAACTATGGCTACACCTTC	CSAREQGRRNNYGYTF
TRBV7-2	many	TRBJ2-3	-	TGTGCCAGCAGTATTGGCGGGGACACAGATACGCAGTATTTT	CASSIGGDTDTQYF
TRBV5-6	few	TRBJ1-4	-	TGTGCCAGCAGCCTCCCTAATGAAAAACTGTTTTTT	CASSLPNEKLFF
TRBV4-3	many	TRBJ2-5	-	TGCGCCAGCAGCCAAGAGGAGGGAGAGACCCAGTACTTC	CASSQEEGETQYF
TRBV9	-	TRBJ1-4	TRBD1	TGTGCCAGCAGCGTAGCTACCGGGACAGCAACTAATGAAAAACTGTTTTTT	CASSVATGTATNEKLFF
TRBV5-4	-	TRBJ2-5	-	TGTGCCAGCAGCTTGCCCAGGCATCCGTCGGGCGAGACCCAGTACTTC	CASSLPRHPSGETQYF
TRBV7-2	-	TRBJ2-4	-	TGTGCCAGCAGCTTAGAGGTGGGCCGGAACATTCAGTACTTC	CASSLEVGRNIQYF
TRBV4-2	-	TRBJ2-5	-	TGTGCCAGCAGCCAAGCTAGTCGCGCAGGCGGGTCCCAGTACTTC	CASSQASRAGGSQYF
TRBV7-2	many	TRBJ1-2	-	TGTGCCAGCAGCTTAGAGGGGGTGGTCCTGTATAACTATGGCTACACCTTC	CASSLEGVVLYNYGYTF
TRBV7-3	-	TRBJ2-7	-	TGTGCCAGCAGCCAGGGAGGCTACGAGCGGTACTTC	CASSQGGYERYF
TRBV11-2	-	TRBJ2-7	TRBD2	TGTGCCAGCAGCTTAGGGGGACTAGCGGGACAACCGTACTTC	CASSLGGLAGQPYF
TRBV24-1	-	TRBJ2-2	-	TGTGCCACCAGTGATTTGACCGGGGAGCGGTTTTTT	CATSDLTGERFF
TRBV30	few	TRBJ2-3	TRBD2	TGTGCCTGGAGCCAAGAGCGGGGGGGAGGGACAGATACGCAGTATTTT	CAWSQERGGGTDTQYF
TRBV6-2/TRBV6-3	few	TRBJ2-7	TRBD2	TGTGCCAGCAGTTACCCCTGGGGACTACTCCGTAACGAGCAGTACTTC	CASSYPWGLLRNEQYF
TRBV29-1	many	TRBJ1-2	TRBD1	TGCAGCGTCTTAGGACAGGGTGAGAACTATGGCTACACCTTC	CSVLGQGENYGYTF
TRBV11-1	many	TRBJ1-1	TRBD1	TGTGCCAGCAGCCAAGACAGGGGCGGCACTGAAGCTTTCTTT	CASSQDRGGTEAFF
TRBV7-2	few	TRBJ2-2	-	TGTGCCAGCAGCTTAAAGGGGCCGGGCACCGGGGAGCTGTTTTTT	CASSLKGPGTGELFF
TRBV4-1	many	TRBJ1-2	TRBD1	TGCGCCAGCAGCCAAGCCAGGGGGCAAGGCTACACCTTC	CASSQARGQGYTF
TRBV7-9	many	TRBJ1-5	TRBD1	TGTGCCAGCAGCTACGGACAGGGAGGACAGCCCCAGCATTTT	CASSYGQGGQPQHF
TRBV25-1	many	TRBJ1-1	-	TGTGCCAGCAGTGTATCCACTGAAGCTTTCTTT	CASSVSTEAFF
TRBV25-1	many	TRBJ2-3	-	TGTGCCAGCAGTGACTGGGACTCCCCGACGAGCACAGATACGCAGTATTTT	CASSDWDSPTSTDTQYF
TRBV29-1	-	TRBJ2-7	-	TGCAGCGTTGGACGGTCATCATTTCCCTGCGAGCAGTACTTC	CSVGRSSFPCEQYF
TRBV9	-	TRBJ2-1	-	TGTGCCAGCAGCGTAGTCGGACAGAACAATGAGCAGTTCTTC	CASSVVGQNNEQFF
TRBV30	many	TRBJ2-6	TRBD1	TGTGCCTGGAACAGGGGCTATGGGGTCCTGACTTTC	CAWNRGYGVLTF